These 22 T cell receptor beta chains originate from one sample sequenced in a study of blood T cell repertoires in COVID-19. Only in-frame clones appear in the TCRdb table, and some are missing; sequencing was by immunoSEQ multiplex PCR. Of approximately 9,600 clones in the sample, around 86% were seen once. Source material: peripheral blood. The receptors originated from a human donor in a cohort sampled during active COVID-19.

This CDR3 is CASSRDSSYEQYF. DNA of the CDR3: TGTGCCAGCAGTCGCGACAGCTCCTACGAGCAGTACTTC. The V and J genes are TRBV27 and TRBJ2-7, with D possibly matching TRBD1 (5 bases). The germline V gene has CDR1 MNHEY and CDR2 SMNVEV (reference sequence). Trimming pared 5 bases from V and 0 bases from J, leaving 8 bases between. The CDR3 runs 13 residues.

This clone was recorded only once. This sequence joins TRBV9 and TRBJ2-5; TRBD1 aligns across 9 bases. The CDR3 sequence is 13 residues long. V lost 3 bases, J lost 4 bases, and 1 base stayed unmatched. Germline V gene sequence: CDR1 SGDLS, CDR2 YYNGEE. DNA of the CDR3: TGTGCCAGCAGCGCACAGGGGGCAGAGACCCAGTACTTC. Translating gives CASSAQGAETQYF.

Note on this clone: One end of the junction does not line up with germline, which may come from a read error. Other nucleotide sequences from this sample produce the same CDR3. The V call is TRBV7-7, the J call TRBJ2-3, with TRBD2 identical over 10 bases. The germline V gene encodes CDR1 SSHAT and CDR2 FNYEAQ (reference sequence). The CDR3 is made up of 16 amino acids. CDR3 loop: CASSLGTSGGTDTQYF. The CDR3 DNA is TGTGCTAGCAGCTTAGGAACTAGCGGGGGCACAGATACGCAGTATTTT.

The chain is built from TRBV5-6 and TRBJ2-1, with a tentative D call TRBD2 (5 bases). Germline V gives CDR1 SGHDT, CDR2 YYEEEE. This CDR3 contains 11 residues. Trimming took 2 bases from V and 11 from J, leaving 8 bases between them. Written as DNA, the CDR3 is TGTGCCAGCAGCTTCGGACTGAAGCAGTTCTTC. Its protein product is CASSFGLKQFF.

The rearrangement uses TRBV3-1 (or the pseudogene TRBV3-2) and TRBJ2-3, with 10 nucleotides matching TRBD2. V trimming: 1 base; J trimming: 2 bases; junction bases outside the gene matches: 3. Germline values: CDR1 LGHDT, CDR2 YNNKEL (reference sequence). The CDR3 is made up of 16 amino acids. This CDR3 is CASSQAGTSVTDTQYF. The DNA for the CDR3 is TGTGCCAGCAGCCAAGCTGGGACTAGCGTCACAGATACGCAGTATTTT.

The chain joins TRBV4-3 to TRBJ2-3, with TRBD2 matching over 10 bases. V lost 0 bases, J lost 2 bases, and 8 bases stayed unmatched. The germline V gene has CDR1 LGHNA and CDR2 YSLEER. This CDR3 spans 18 amino acids. For the CDR3, the DNA is TGCGCCAGCAGCCAAGATTGGTCGCTAGCGGGGGTCACAGATACGCAGTATTTT. Its translation: CASSQDWSLAGVTDTQYF.

This chain joins TRBV4-2 and TRBJ1-2, with 7 nucleotides matching TRBD1. With 4 bases clipped from V and 4 bases from J, the junction kept 12 bases outside the gene matches. Germline CDR1 reads LGHNA; CDR2 reads YNFKEQ. The CDR3 totals 16 residues. CDR3 DNA sequence: TGTGCCAGCAGCCCAACACAGGGGTCAGGGGCCTATGGCTACACCTTC. This sequence encodes CASSPTQGSGAYGYTF.

This clone is a singleton in its sample. The chain combines TRBV7-9 with TRBJ2-7; 10 bases fit TRBD1. The length of the CDR3 is 14 residues. In germline, CDR1 is SEHNR, CDR2 FQNEAQ (reference sequence). V lost 3 bases to trimming and J lost 5 bases; unmatched junction nucleotides: 4. The CDR3 protein is CASSFPGQGNEQYF. CDR3 sequence (DNA): TGTGCCAGCAGCTTTCCGGGACAGGGGAACGAGCAGTACTTC.

This sequence joins TRBV2 and TRBJ2-7, with D unresolved. The V end lost 4 bases, the J end lost 0 bases, and 10 bases lay between the germline ends. The germline gives CDR1 SNHLY, CDR2 FYNNEI. The CDR3 loop spans 14 amino acids. Here the CDR3 reads CASSVQLRSYEQYF. The CDR3, as DNA: TGTGCCAGCAGTGTACAGCTTCGCTCCTACGAGCAGTACTTC.

The chain couples TRBV7-9 to TRBJ1-2; 8 bases line up with TRBD1. Germline loops: CDR1 SEHNR, CDR2 FQNEAQ (reference sequence). J lost 4 bases, V lost 1 base, and 8 bases had no gene match. The CDR3 runs to 16 residues. The CDR3: CASSLVAPTGGYGYTF. DNA for the CDR3: TGTGCCAGCAGCTTAGTAGCCCCAACAGGGGGCTATGGCTACACCTTC.

In DNA form, the CDR3 reads TGCGCCAGCAGCTCCGGGACATTGACCCTTGTCAATGAGCAGTTCTTC. Amino acid sequence: CASSSGTLTLVNEQFF. V and J are TRBV5-1 and TRBJ2-1, with TRBD1 as a possible D gene (6 bases). CDR3 length equals 16 residues. From germline, CDR1 is SGHRS and CDR2 YFSETQ. Trimming left V 3 bases short and J 6 bases short, with 19 bases between.

V gene TRBV5-5 combines with J gene TRBJ2-7, with D maybe TRBD1 (6 bases). The CDR3 contains 15 residues. Germline loops: CDR1 SGHKS, CDR2 YYEKEE (reference sequence). Trimming took 4 bases from V and 3 from J, leaving 17 bases between them. CDR3 DNA sequence: TGTGCCAGCAGCGAAGAGAACAGGGCCTTCTACGAGCAGTACTTC. Translated: CASSEENRAFYEQYF.

The V call is TRBV7-9, the J call TRBJ2-3, with 8 bases aligning to TRBD2. Germline V gives CDR1 SEHNR, CDR2 FQNEAQ (reference sequence). This CDR3 is 18 amino acids long. V lost 1 base, J lost 5 bases, and 14 bases stayed unmatched. In nucleotides, the CDR3 is TGTGCCAGCAGCTTAGGTGGGGCAAGCGGGAGCGCGAAAGATACGCAGTATTTT. Its translation: CASSLGGASGSAKDTQYF.

The chain is built from TRBV19 and TRBJ1-1, with TRBD1 identical over 8 bases. The V segment lost 4 bases and the J segment 1 base; nucleotides outside the gene matches: 2. The CDR3 is 14 amino acids. CDR1 LNHDA and CDR2 SQIVND come from the germline V gene (reference sequence). Written as DNA, the CDR3 is TGTGCCAGTAGTAGACAGGGGCCGAACACTGAAGCTTTCTTT. Its protein is CASSRQGPNTEAFF.

The rearrangement links TRBV9 to TRBJ2-6; TRBD1 aligns across 10 bases. V was clipped by 0 bases and J by 0 bases; unmatched bases: 0. Germline CDR1 reads SGDLS; CDR2 reads YYNGEE. The CDR3 has 17 residues. This CDR3 reads CASSVGTGGSGANVLTF. Written as DNA, the CDR3 is TGTGCCAGCAGCGTAGGGACAGGGGGCTCTGGGGCCAACGTCCTGACTTTC.

J is TRBJ2-3 and V is TRBV9; 8 bases line up with TRBD2. Trimming took 0 bases from V and 4 from J; bases not matched to a gene: 7. Per the germline V gene, CDR1 is SGDLS and CDR2 is YYNGEE. The CDR3 extends over 16 amino acids. CDR3 amino acids: CASSVGSGSGADTQYF. The CDR3 nucleotides are TGTGCCAGCAGCGTAGGAAGCGGGAGTGGGGCAGATACGCAGTATTTT.

Details on this clone: Distinct nucleotide sequences in the sample also encode this CDR3. The chain combines TRBV9 with TRBJ2-7; D perhaps matches TRBD2 (6 bases). Trimming removed 0 bases at V and 3 bases at J, with 10 bases between. Germline CDR1 SGDLS, CDR2 YYNGEE. This CDR3 comprises 14 residues. The CDR3 sequence is CASSVAGLDYEQYF. In DNA, the CDR3 is TGTGCCAGCAGCGTAGCGGGACTTGACTACGAGCAGTACTTC.

The CDR3 DNA is TGTGCCAGCAGTTCTGCAGCGGGAGAACGGTCCTACGAGCAGTACTTC. This sequence encodes CASSSAAGERSYEQYF. The chain joins TRBV6-5 to TRBJ2-7; 8 nucleotides match TRBD2. Germline V lookup: CDR1 MNHEY, CDR2 SVGAGI. This CDR3 comprises 16 residues. J was trimmed by 1 base and V by 4 bases; bases with no gene match: 9.

The chain uses TRBV28 and TRBJ1-5, with a tentative D call TRBD1 (5 bases). Germline CDR1 and CDR2: MDHEN and SYDVKM. Trimming took off 2 bases at V and 3 bases at J, with 11 bases between the two ends. The CDR3 totals 15 residues. CDR3 amino acids: CASSLPNRYNQPQHF. Here the CDR3 DNA reads TGTGCCAGCAGTTTACCCAACAGGTACAATCAGCCCCAGCATTTT.

This chain connects TRBV20-1 to TRBJ2-1, with 7 nucleotides matching TRBD1. This CDR3 is built from 14 residues. The ends lost 3 bases at V and 4 bases at J; junction bases unmatched: 6. Germline values: CDR1 DFQATT, CDR2 SNEGSKA (reference sequence). CDR3 in amino acids: CSASRTGVYNEQFF. As DNA, the CDR3 is TGCAGTGCTAGTAGAACAGGGGTATACAATGAGCAGTTCTTC.

V gene TRBV29-1 combines with J gene TRBJ2-3; 9 positions match TRBD1. Germline lookup yields CDR1 SQVTM and CDR2 ANQGSEA. Trimming took 7 bases from V and 1 from J; bases not matched to a gene: 15. CDR3 size: 17 residues. CDR3 sequence reads: CSGWARLRTGGTDTQYF. For the CDR3, the DNA is TGCAGCGGATGGGCCCGCCTAAGGACAGGGGGCACAGATACGCAGTATTTT.

By sample fraction, this clone is medium-sized. The V call is TRBV29-1, the J call TRBJ2-7; 9 bases are shared with TRBD1. The CDR3 totals 11 residues. V shed 6 bases, J shed 5 bases, and the junction held 2 bases outside the gene matches. Germline V gene data show CDR1 as SQVTM and CDR2 as ANQGSEA. CDR3 protein: CSVGQGNEQYF. CDR3 in DNA: TGCAGCGTCGGACAGGGGAACGAGCAGTACTTC.